Listed here are 28 T cell receptor beta chains from one sample, sequenced in a study of memory CD8 T cells in hepatitis C reinfection. Time point given: pre-reinfection, 55 to 20 weeks before reinfection detection. TCR sequencing was done directly ex vivo on sorted cells, without expansion in vitro. The table came from immunoSEQ multiplex PCR; TCRdb's copy has only in-frame clones and leaves some out. Among 50,000 or so clones, about nine tenths were seen once, and the ten largest hold less than 1.2%. The sample consisted of naive CD8+ T cells sorted from blood. Receptors originate from a man between 18 and 35 years old with hepatitis C virus infection.

The chain employs TRBV4-2 and TRBJ2-3; no reliable D call. Trimming cost V 1 base and J 2 bases, with 10 bases left between them. Germline-derived CDR1 and CDR2 are LGHNA and YNFKEQ. There are 15 residues in the CDR3. The CDR3 loop reads CASSQVQKPTDTQYF. CDR3 nucleotides: TGTGCCAGCAGCCAAGTTCAGAAACCCACAGATACGCAGTATTTT.

This chain uses TRBV5-1 with TRBJ2-1; 11 bases agree with TRBD2. CDR1 and CDR2 from the germline V gene are SGHRS and YFSETQ. The CDR3 runs to 22 residues. The trim removed 0 bases at V and 8 bases at J, leaving 25 bases unmatched. DNA for the CDR3: TGCGCCAGCAGCTTGGCGGGACCGACCACCGGGTTTACTAGCGGGAGAGCCGATGAGCAGTTCTTC. As protein: CASSLAGPTTGFTSGRADEQFF. Complete variable domain (other parts from reference TRBV5-1 and TRBJ2-1): KAGVTQTPRYLIKTRGQQVTLSCSPISGHRSVSWYQQTPGQGLQFLFEYFSETQRNKGNFPGRFSGRQFSNSRSEMNVSTLELGDSALYLCASSLAGPTTGFTSGRADEQFFGPGTRLTVL.

CDR3 in DNA: TGTGCCAGCAGCCTCACAGACAGGGAAGAAACAGATACGCAGTATTTT. Protein product: CASSLTDREETDTQYF. V is TRBV6-6 and J is TRBJ2-3; 7 bases align to TRBD1. Germline V gene lookup returns CDR1 MNHNY and CDR2 SVGAGI (reference sequence). The CDR3 contains 16 residues. V lost 6 bases and J lost 3; bases outside the gene matches: 12.

The chain carries TRBV29-1 and TRBJ2-5; TRBD2 matches at 10 bases. V lost 3 bases, J lost 3 bases, and 1 base stayed unmatched. The CDR3 length is 13 residues. Germline V gene sequence: CDR1 SQVTM, CDR2 ANQGSEA. CDR3 nucleotides: TGCAGCGTTGAGAGCGGGGGGGAAGAGACCCAGTACTTC. As protein: CSVESGGEETQYF.

The chain has TRBV12-1 and TRBJ1-3; the D call TRBD1 from the table was never checked on the DNA. TRBV12-1 is a known pseudogene. CDR3 length: 17 residues. Here the CDR3 reads CASSFPYPGTGGNTIYF. CDR3 nucleotides: TGTGCCAGCAGCTTCCCTTACCCCGGGACAGGAGGAAACACCATATATTTT.

The chain carries TRBV28 and TRBJ2-5; TRBD2 matches 13 bases. The CDR3 loop spans 18 amino acids. V shed 5 bases, J shed 2 bases, and the junction held 11 bases outside the gene matches. CDR1 is MDHEN and CDR2 is SYDVKM in the germline V gene. CDR3 in amino acids: CASSLPGRTSGGQETQYF. DNA of the CDR3: TGTGCCAGCAGTCTCCCCGGGCGGACTAGCGGGGGACAAGAGACCCAGTACTTC.

The V call is TRBV5-1, the J call TRBJ2-2; D perhaps matches TRBD1 (6 bases). Germline V gene lookup returns CDR1 SGHRS and CDR2 YFSETQ. The CDR3 covers 16 residues. Trimming removed 4 bases from V and 6 bases from J, with 19 bases in between. The CDR3 DNA reads TGCGCCAGCAGCGGCGCAGGGGCTGTCTCCTCCGGGGAGCTGTTTTTT. It is translated as CASSGAGAVSSGELFF.

The chain recombines TRBV19 with TRBJ1-1; D uncertain. There are 13 residues in the CDR3. V was clipped by 4 bases and J by 1 base, with 7 bases between them. CDR1 is LNHDA, CDR2 SQIVND, per germline (reference sequence). The DNA for the CDR3 is TGTGCCAGTAGTACGCGGGGGAACACTGAAGCTTTCTTT. Protein product: CASSTRGNTEAFF.

The chain carries TRBV28 and TRBJ2-7, with a tentative D call TRBD1 (5 bases). The CDR3 contains 13 residues. V was cut by 4 bases and J by 2 bases, with 9 bases left in between. CDR1 is MDHEN, CDR2 SYDVKM, per germline. As DNA, the CDR3 is TGTGCCAGCAGTTCCACAGGAGCCTACGAGCAGTACTTC. Its protein is CASSSTGAYEQYF.

The chain recombines TRBV10-3 with TRBJ1-1, with 9 bases aligning to TRBD1. J was trimmed by 7 bases and V by 3 bases; bases with no gene match: 12. The CDR3 spans 16 residues. Germline assignment: CDR1 ENHRY and CDR2 SYGVKD. The CDR3 DNA is TGTGCCATCAGTGAAGAAGTCGGACAGGGGAATAATGAAGCTTTCTTT. It codes for CAISEEVGQGNNEAFF.

The chain joins TRBV29-1 to TRBJ2-1, with 8 positions matching TRBD2. Per the germline V gene, CDR1 is SQVTM and CDR2 is ANQGSEA. V was clipped by 3 bases and J by 9 bases; unmatched bases: 13. This CDR3 region has 15 residues. Written as DNA, the CDR3 is TGCAGCGTTGAGTTTAGATTAGCGGGAATGGGTGAGCAGTTCTTC. Translated: CSVEFRLAGMGEQFF.

The chain employs TRBV2 and TRBJ1-2; TRBD1 agrees at 7 bases. CDR1 is SNHLY and CDR2 is FYNNEI in the germline V gene. This CDR3 region has 13 residues. The junction had 10 bases not matched to a gene; V was cut back by 7 bases and J by 8 bases. The CDR3, as DNA: TGTGCCAGCACCGGGACAGCCGAGAGCGGCTACACCTTC. Amino acid sequence: CASTGTAESGYTF.

The V call is TRBV27, the J call TRBJ2-1, with 13 bases lining up with TRBD2. The CDR3 sequence is 15 residues long. Germline values: CDR1 MNHEY, CDR2 SMNVEV (reference sequence). V shed 5 bases and J 8 bases; nucleotides not matched to a gene: 6. DNA of the CDR3: TGTGCCAGCAGTCGCACTAGCGGGGGGGCCGATGAGCAGTTCTTC. As protein: CASSRTSGGADEQFF.

This chain links TRBV13 with TRBJ2-5; 8 nucleotides align to TRBD1. This CDR3 spans 15 amino acids. V dropped 4 bases and J dropped 7; count of bases not matched to a gene: 11. Germline V gene sequence: CDR1 PRHDT, CDR2 FYEKMQ (reference sequence). The chain's CDR3 is CASSSWDRLRGTQYF. CDR3 nucleotide sequence: TGTGCCAGCAGCTCATGGGACAGGCTAAGAGGGACCCAGTACTTC.

The chain links TRBV6-4 to TRBJ1-5; D is unresolved. Germline CDR1 and CDR2: MRHNA and SNTAGT. V was cut by 7 bases and J by 9 bases, with 13 bases left in between. This CDR3 has 12 amino acids. Here the CDR3 reads CASILARPPQHF. CDR3 DNA sequence: TGTGCCAGCATCTTGGCCCGCCCGCCCCAGCATTTT.

This clone was recorded only once. This rearrangement joins TRBV4-1 to TRBJ1-2; D gene uncertain. The V end was cut by 0 bases, the J end by 4 bases, with 18 bases between. Germline CDR1 and CDR2: MGHRA and YSYEKL. CDR3 length: 17 residues. CDR3: CASSQELAAPGGYGYTF. As DNA, the CDR3 is TGCGCCAGCAGCCAAGAGCTGGCAGCGCCTGGAGGCTATGGCTACACCTTC.

The chain's CDR3 is CASSISQGYEQYF. CDR3 DNA sequence: TGTGCCAGTAGTATTAGTCAGGGGTACGAGCAGTACTTC. The genes are TRBV19 and TRBJ2-5; TRBD1 is a possible D gene (6 bases). The J call could be wrong; TRBJ2-7 is a better fit for the DNA end. This CDR3 comprises 13 residues. CDR1 and CDR2 (germline): LNHDA, SQIVND (reference sequence).

The genes are TRBV2 and TRBJ1-1; no clear D. V was shortened by 7 bases and J by 0 bases, with 18 bases between the two germline ends. The CDR3 consists of 16 residues. CDR1 and CDR2 (germline): SNHLY, FYNNEI. In nucleotides, the CDR3 is TGTGCCAGCACTAACCCGGCCGAGGTGCTGAACACTGAAGCTTTCTTT. This translates into CASTNPAEVLNTEAFF.

The CDR3 DNA reads TGCGCCAGCAGTGAGTCAGGGGCCGATGAGCAGTTCTTC. The encoded protein is CASSESGADEQFF. The chain links TRBV10-1 to TRBJ2-1, with a tentative D call TRBD1 (5 bases). Germline CDR1 WNHNN, CDR2 SYGVQD (reference sequence). The CDR3 covers 13 residues. Trimming shortened V by 0 bases and J by 8 bases, and 8 bases separated the two germline ends.

This clone was counted once. This rearrangement joins TRBV29-1 to TRBJ2-5; D possibly corresponds to TRBD2 (6 bases). CDR1 and CDR2 from the germline V gene are SQVTM and ANQGSEA. The V end lost 4 bases, the J end lost 4 bases, and 25 bases lay between the germline ends. This CDR3 is 17 amino acids long. Written as DNA, the CDR3 is TGCAGCGTTGGGTCTGAAGGGACTCCGGCGCCGGGAGAGACCCAGTACTTC. This gives the protein CSVGSEGTPAPGETQYF.

Only a few counts were recorded for this clone. The CDR3 DNA follows: TGTGCCACAGGGGGACAGCCCGGGGAGCTGTTTTTT. Translating gives CATGGQPGELFF. The chain is built from TRBV11-2 and TRBJ2-2; 7 bases are shared with TRBD1. The ends lost 10 bases at V and 6 bases at J; junction bases unmatched: 5. CDR3 length: 12 residues. The germline V gene has CDR1 SGHAT and CDR2 FQNNGV.

V and J are TRBV11-2 and TRBJ2-5; 11 nucleotides align to TRBD1. The CDR3 loop spans 14 amino acids. Germline V CDR1 and CDR2: SGHAT, FQNNGV. After removal of 4 bases from V and 8 bases from J, the junction contained 6 bases not matched to a gene. The CDR3 DNA reads TGTGCCAGCAGCTCGAGGACAGGGGGCAATACCCAGTACTTC. Translated, it gives CASSSRTGGNTQYF.

This rearrangement joins TRBV27 to TRBJ2-5; 7 nucleotides align to TRBD2. CDR3 length: 13 residues. Germline values: CDR1 MNHEY, CDR2 SMNVEV (reference sequence). V gave up 1 base and J gave up 5 bases; unmatched junction bases: 1. In nucleotides, the CDR3 is TGTGCCAGCAGTTTATGGGGGGGGGAGACCCAGTACTTC. Amino acid sequence: CASSLWGGETQYF.

The chain employs TRBV5-6 and TRBJ2-1; D is possibly TRBD1 (5 bases). V shed 3 bases and J shed 8 bases, with 15 bases lying between them. CDR3 size: 14 residues. The V gene's germline CDR1 is SGHDT and CDR2 YYEEEE. The CDR3, as DNA: TGTGCCAGCAGCTGGGGCCAGGGTGGCGATGAGCAGTTCTTC. It codes for CASSWGQGGDEQFF.

The chain combines TRBV30 with TRBJ2-3; 10 bases agree with TRBD1. The CDR3 loop spans 15 amino acids. Germline CDR1 reads GTSNPN; CDR2 reads SVGIG (reference sequence). The J segment lost 5 bases and the V segment lost 2 bases, leaving 7 bases of the junction unmatched. CDR3 amino acids: CAWSPGTGEGDTQYF. CDR3 DNA sequence: TGTGCCTGGAGTCCGGGGACAGGGGAGGGAGATACGCAGTATTTT.

This rearrangement joins TRBV27 to TRBJ2-4; 12 positions agree with TRBD2. The CDR3 covers 14 residues. Germline trimming cut 4 bases from V and 8 bases from J; bases unmatched to any gene: 3. CDR1 MNHEY and CDR2 SMNVEV come from the germline V gene (reference sequence). In DNA form, the CDR3 reads TGTGCCAGCAGTTCAGGGACTAGCGGGTACATTCAGTACTTC. Translating it yields CASSSGTSGYIQYF.

The chain carries TRBV5-4 and TRBJ1-3; tentative D call: TRBD1 (5 bases). CDR1 and CDR2 (germline): SGHNT, YYREEE (reference sequence). The V gene lost 0 bases and the J gene lost 8 bases, with 9 bases spanning the gap. The CDR3 spans 13 residues. CDR3 DNA sequence: TGTGCCAGCAGCTTGGTAGGGGCAGACACCATATATTTT. It yields the protein CASSLVGADTIYF.

The chain carries TRBV27 and TRBJ1-6; 12 bases align to TRBD1. Trimming took 8 bases from V and 5 from J; bases not matched to a gene: 1. This CDR3 is 14 amino acids long. CDR1 is MNHEY, CDR2 SMNVEV, per germline (reference sequence). The CDR3 DNA sequence: TGTGCCAGCGGGGACAGGGGGCATAATTCACCCCTCCACTTT. Translating gives CASGDRGHNSPLHF.